This passage covers 23 T cell receptor beta chains from one sample sequenced in a study of OX40 agonist ivuxolimab in advanced cancers. Data came from immunoSEQ multiplex PCR; TCRdb stores just in-frame clones and leaves some out. Of fewer than 20,000 clones listed, roughly 88% were seen once; the top ten hold 55% to 65%. Sequencing was performed on CD4+ or CD8+ T cells sorted from blood, taken in a trial of the OX40 agonist ivuxolimab. Receptor source: an adult with an advanced solid tumor such as melanoma, head and neck, liver or kidney cancer.

This chain uses TRBV7-9 with TRBJ1-3; D is perhaps TRBD1 (6 bases). Trimming pared 7 bases from V and 4 bases from J, leaving 11 bases between. Germline CDR1 SEHNR, CDR2 FQNEAQ (reference sequence). The CDR3 is made up of 13 amino acids. CDR3 residues: CASTGGPGNTIYF. The CDR3 DNA follows: TGTGCCAGCACGGGGGGGCCAGGAAACACCATATATTTT. The entire variable domain, with the rest obtained from reference TRBV7-9 and TRBJ1-3, is as follows: DTGVSQNPRHKITKRGQNVTFRCDPISEHNRLYWYRQTLGQGPEFLTYFQNEAQLEKSRLLSDRFSAERPKGSFSTLEIQRTEQGDSAMYLCASTGGPGNTIYFGEGSWLTVV.

The V and J genes are TRBV5-6 and TRBJ1-4; D is unclear. Germline CDR1 reads SGHDT; CDR2 reads YYEEEE. There are 12 residues in the CDR3. Trimming took 2 bases from V and 4 from J, leaving 3 bases between them. In DNA form, the CDR3 reads TGTGCCAGCAGCTTTAGTAATGAAAAACTGTTTTTT. The encoded protein is CASSFSNEKLFF.

This clone has more than one count but fewer than ten. This chain connects TRBV7-8 to TRBJ1-5, with D possibly matching TRBD1 (6 bases). Trimming removed 3 bases at V and 6 bases at J, with 15 bases between. CDR1 and CDR2 (germline): SGHVS, FQNEAQ. There are 15 residues in the CDR3. In nucleotides, the CDR3 is TGTGCCAGCAGCTTCTCCTCCAGGGGCCCTCAGCCCCAGCATTTT. Its translation: CASSFSSRGPQPQHF.

In this sample, this clone turned up many times. The CDR3 region has the DNA TGTGCCAGCAGCTTATCGGCAGGGACGAACACTGAAGCTTTCTTT. Its protein product is CASSLSAGTNTEAFF. The V gene is TRBV7-9, the J gene TRBJ1-1, with D maybe TRBD1 (5 bases). Germline values: CDR1 SEHNR, CDR2 FQNEAQ (reference sequence). This CDR3 has 15 residues. Deletions cut 2 bases from V and 1 base from J, with 11 bases between.

The chain employs TRBV15 and TRBJ2-1; 9 bases line up with TRBD1. This CDR3 spans 16 amino acids. Germline V gene sequence: CDR1 LNHNV, CDR2 YYDKDF (reference sequence). V shed 0 bases, J shed 7 bases, and the junction held 7 bases outside the gene matches. CDR3 nucleotides: TGTGCCACCAGCAGAGATCAGGGGACAGGGTGGAATGAGCAGTTCTTC. It specifies CATSRDQGTGWNEQFF.

The chain recombines TRBV14 with TRBJ2-7, with 9 positions matching TRBD1. There are 15 residues in the CDR3. Losses at the gene ends were 4 bases for V and 3 bases for J; bases not matched to a gene: 7. CDR1 and CDR2 (germline): SGHDN, FVKESK. The CDR3 loop is CASSRPDRGNYEQYF. CDR3 nucleotides: TGTGCCAGCAGCCGGCCCGACAGGGGGAACTACGAGCAGTACTTC.

Note on this clone: Distinct nucleotide sequences in the sample also encode this CDR3. The V call is TRBV9, the J call TRBJ1-2; D ambiguous. CDR1 SGDLS and CDR2 YYNGEE come from the germline V gene. The CDR3 consists of 13 residues. V lost 0 bases and J lost 3, with 6 bases in between. CDR3 in DNA: TGTGCCAGCAGCGTAGGGGGTGACTATGGCTACACCTTC. Translated: CASSVGGDYGYTF. Full variable domain (rest looked up from reference TRBV9 and TRBJ1-2): DSGVTQTPKHLITATGQRVTLRCSPRSGDLSVYWYQQSLDQGLQFLIQYYNGEERAKGNILERFSAQQFPDLHSELNLSSLELGDSALYFCASSVGGDYGYTFGSGTRLTVV.

The chain uses TRBV6-1 and TRBJ2-3; possibly TRBD1 or TRBD2 for D (5 bases each). Germline CDR1 MNHNS, CDR2 SASEGT. The ends were cut back, 6 bases at V and 4 bases at J, with 8 bases in the middle. The CDR3 is 12 residues long. CDR3 sequence (DNA): TGTGCCAGCAGCCAGGGACCAGATACGCAGTATTTT. The encoded protein is CASSQGPDTQYF.

Concerning this clone: At the DNA level, this CDR3 is encoded by other sequences in the same sample as well. The V and J genes are TRBV27 and TRBJ2-2, with D unresolved. CDR3 length: 12 residues. The V gene lost 6 bases and the J gene lost 4 bases, with 6 bases spanning the gap. Per the germline V gene, CDR1 is MNHEY and CDR2 is SMNVEV (reference sequence). CDR3 in DNA: TGTGCCAGCAGGGGCCCCACCGGGGAGCTGTTTTTT. Its protein product is CASRGPTGELFF.

The chain carries TRBV6-1 and TRBJ2-2, with a weak D call TRBD2 (5 bases). Germline V lookup: CDR1 MNHNS, CDR2 SASEGT. The CDR3 has 14 residues. V was clipped by 2 bases and J by 8 bases, with 12 bases between them. The CDR3 region is CASSELADLGELFF. The CDR3 nucleotides read TGTGCCAGCAGTGAATTGGCGGACTTAGGGGAGCTGTTTTTT.

The V gene is TRBV11-2, the J gene TRBJ2-2; D unclear. Germline V gives CDR1 SGHAT, CDR2 FQNNGV. V lost 5 bases, J lost 13 bases, and 14 bases lay in between. CDR3 length: 12 residues. The CDR3 DNA is TGTGCCAGCAGCCTGGGCTCGCTGGGGCTGTTTTTT. Protein sequence: CASSLGSLGLFF.

CDR3: CASSAILAGAYNEQFF. DNA of the CDR3: TGTGCCAGCAGCGCCATCTTAGCGGGGGCCTACAATGAGCAGTTCTTC. The gene calls are TRBV9 and TRBJ2-1; 9 bases are a match to TRBD2. Germline CDR1 SGDLS, CDR2 YYNGEE. This CDR3 region has 16 residues. J gave up 2 bases and V 3 bases, and 6 bases lay outside the gene matches. The full variable domain, completed using reference TRBV9 and TRBJ2-1, is DSGVTQTPKHLITATGQRVTLRCSPRSGDLSVYWYQQSLDQGLQFLIQYYNGEERAKGNILERFSAQQFPDLHSELNLSSLELGDSALYFCASSAILAGAYNEQFFGPGTRLTVL.

This CDR3 is CASSQGYEQFF. DNA of the CDR3: TGCGCCAGCAGCCAAGGCTATGAGCAGTTCTTC. The rearrangement joins TRBV4-1 to TRBJ2-1; no clear D. CDR1 MGHRA and CDR2 YSYEKL come from the germline V gene. V was clipped by 1 base and J by 8 bases, with 3 bases between them. The CDR3 runs to 11 residues.

The V call is TRBV19, the J call TRBJ1-1; possibly TRBD1 for D (6 bases). Germline lookup yields CDR1 LNHDA and CDR2 SQIVND (reference sequence). Trimming took off 6 bases at V and 1 base at J, with 12 bases between the two ends. This CDR3 region has 14 residues. Here the CDR3 reads CASRWGGQNTEAFF. CDR3 nucleotide sequence: TGTGCCAGTAGATGGGGGGGACAGAACACTGAAGCTTTCTTT.

The chain has TRBV30 and TRBJ2-3; tentatively, D is TRBD2 (6 bases). The CDR3 totals 16 residues. The germline V gene has CDR1 GTSNPN and CDR2 SVGIG (reference sequence). V was clipped by 3 bases and J by 2 bases, with 18 bases between them. CDR3 in DNA: TGTGCCTGGAGCCCGGGGGTTAGCGGCCCCACAGATACGCAGTATTTT. Protein sequence: CAWSPGVSGPTDTQYF.

V gene TRBV2 combines with J gene TRBJ2-5; weak D call: TRBD2 (7 bases). The tail of the sequence fits TRBJ2-7 better, so the J call may be wrong. Germline CDR1 SNHLY, CDR2 FYNNEI. The CDR3 runs 14 residues. DNA of the CDR3: TGTGCCAGCAGGGGCTTGCAGGGGAGGGACGAGCAGTACTTC. Encoded protein: CASRGLQGRDEQYF.

This chain uses TRBV4-1 with TRBJ2-5, with 9 bases matching TRBD1. This CDR3 spans 16 amino acids. Trimming cost V 1 base and J 2 bases; bases outside gene matches: 5. Germline values: CDR1 MGHRA, CDR2 YSYEKL. The CDR3, as DNA: TGCGCCAGCAGCCAAGGCGGACAGGGGAAACAAGAGACCCAGTACTTC. Protein: CASSQGGQGKQETQYF.

The chain uses TRBV6-5 and TRBJ2-1; D is ambiguous. This CDR3 comprises 12 residues. Trimming took off 2 bases at V and 7 bases at J, with 6 bases between the two ends. Germline CDR1 is MNHEY and CDR2 is SVGAGI. The CDR3 DNA follows: TGTGCCAGCAGTTACGATGGGAATGAGCAGTTCTTC. Its translation is CASSYDGNEQFF.

The rearrangement joins TRBV11-2 to TRBJ1-1; D gene ambiguous. The germline V and J ends were trimmed by 5 bases and 4 bases, with 11 bases remaining between them. The germline V gene encodes CDR1 SGHAT and CDR2 FQNNGV. The CDR3 runs to 13 residues. The CDR3 DNA reads as TGTGCCAGCAGCGTTGGGCCTGGCACTGAAGCTTTCTTT. It yields the protein CASSVGPGTEAFF. The complete variable domain, with remaining parts taken from reference TRBV11-2 and TRBJ1-1, reads EAGVAQSPRYKIIEKRQSVAFWCNPISGHATLYWYQQILGQGPKLLIQFQNNGVVDDSQLPKDRFSAERLKGVDSTLKIQPAKLEDSAVYLCASSVGPGTEAFFGQGTRLTVV.

This clone was recorded a few times. This chain links TRBV7-9 with TRBJ2-7, with TRBD2 as a possible D gene (5 bases). CDR1 and CDR2 (germline): SEHNR, FQNEAQ (reference sequence). With 5 bases removed from V and 6 bases from J, the gap between germline ends came to 14 bases. The CDR3 spans 13 residues. The CDR3 DNA reads as TGTGCCAGCAGCCAATCGGGGTTAGGCGAGCAGTACTTC. As protein: CASSQSGLGEQYF.

The genes are TRBV27 and TRBJ2-1; 7 nucleotides match TRBD1. The CDR3 totals 15 residues. V was pared by 3 bases and J by 1 base, with 3 bases of the junction left unmatched. Germline CDR1 is MNHEY and CDR2 is SMNVEV (reference sequence). As DNA, the CDR3 is TGTGCCAGCAGTTTGACACAGGGGTCCTACAATGAGCAGTTCTTC. Translation gives CASSLTQGSYNEQFF.

In its sample, this clone was seen a few times. This chain uses TRBV19 with TRBJ1-1; maybe TRBD1 (5 bases). The CDR3 runs 13 residues. V shed 6 bases and J shed 1 base, with 9 bases lying between them. CDR1 is LNHDA and CDR2 is SQIVND in the germline V gene (reference sequence). In DNA form, the CDR3 reads TGTGCCAGTAGCCTTGGACAGAACACTGAAGCTTTCTTT. Amino acid sequence: CASSLGQNTEAFF.

The chain has TRBV29-1 and TRBJ1-3; D remains ambiguous. The germline V gene encodes CDR1 SQVTM and CDR2 ANQGSEA. This CDR3 has 12 residues. V dropped 3 bases and J dropped 4 bases, with 7 bases sitting between them. CDR3 DNA: TGCAGCGTTGACGGTGGAGGAAACACCATATATTTT. This translates into CSVDGGGNTIYF.